The 28 T cell receptor beta chains below all came from one sample that was sequenced in a study of blood T cell repertoires in COVID-19. The data were produced by immunoSEQ multiplex PCR, yet TCRdb's version contains in-frame clones alone and is incomplete. The table records around 280,000 clones, more than 75% of them present only once. The specimen sequenced was peripheral blood. These receptors were obtained from a woman in her twenties or thirties who had recovered from COVID-19.

There are a few counts of this clone. This chain uses TRBV28 with TRBJ1-2, with unresolved D. Trimming stripped 9 bases from V and 6 bases from J, with 17 bases between. CDR3 length: 13 amino acids. The germline V gene has CDR1 MDHEN and CDR2 SYDVKM. For the CDR3, the DNA is TGTGCCAGTACCCCCAGGTTTCGGAATGGCTACACCTTC. Its protein is CASTPRFRNGYTF.

Here the CDR3 DNA reads TGTGCCAGCAGTTACGGGGGTGAAGGGGGTAATTCACCCCTCCACTTT. This codes for CASSYGGEGGNSPLHF. V and J are TRBV6-5 and TRBJ1-6, with D maybe TRBD1 (6 bases). V was clipped by 2 bases and J by 6 bases, with 14 bases between them. The germline gives CDR1 MNHEY, CDR2 SVGAGI. There are 16 residues in the CDR3.

The chain recombines TRBV10-1 with TRBJ2-5, with a weak D call TRBD2 (6 bases). CDR1 WNHNN and CDR2 SYGVQD come from the germline V gene (reference sequence). V gave up 7 bases and J gave up 5 bases, with 11 bases separating them. This CDR3 is built from 12 residues. The CDR3 DNA is TGCGCCAGCATCGGACTATGGGAGACCCAGTACTTC. Protein product: CASIGLWETQYF.

The rearrangement uses TRBV24-1 and TRBJ2-1; 8 bases match TRBD1. CDR1 is KGHDR and CDR2 is SFDVKD in the germline V gene. CDR3 length: 16 amino acids. The trim removed 4 bases at V and 2 bases at J, leaving 6 bases unmatched. CDR3 in amino acids: CATSEDGQGTYNEQFF. The CDR3 nucleotides read TGTGCCACCAGTGAGGACGGACAGGGAACCTACAATGAGCAGTTCTTC.

To note about this clone: The identical CDR3 is also encoded by other nucleotide sequences in the sample. The gene calls are TRBV20-1 and TRBJ2-4; 9 nucleotides agree with TRBD2. Germline CDR1 reads DFQATT; CDR2 reads SNEGSKA (reference sequence). V lost 3 bases to trimming and J lost 8 bases; unmatched junction nucleotides: 5. The CDR3 runs to 13 residues. CDR3 sequence: CSASSGSGDIQYF. CDR3 nucleotides: TGCAGTGCTAGTAGCGGGAGCGGGGACATTCAGTACTTC.

The CDR3 region has the DNA TGTGCCAGCAGTCTTACACGATACTACGAGCAGTACTTC. It codes for CASSLTRYYEQYF. The chain combines TRBV12-3 or TRBV12-4 with TRBJ2-7; D remains unclear. This CDR3 spans 13 amino acids. V dropped 5 bases and J dropped 3 bases, with 11 bases sitting between them.

The J gene is TRBJ2-1, the V gene TRBV19, with 10 bases fitting TRBD2. CDR3 length: 15 amino acids. After removal of 5 bases from V and 8 bases from J, the junction contained 9 bases not matched to a gene. Germline lookup yields CDR1 LNHDA and CDR2 SQIVND (reference sequence). CDR3 amino acids: CASSPTSGSYDEQFF. DNA for the CDR3: TGTGCCAGTAGTCCGACTAGCGGGTCTTACGATGAGCAGTTCTTC.

The chain has TRBV11-3 and TRBJ2-3; 8 bases match TRBD2. V trimming: 5 bases; J trimming: 3 bases; junction bases outside the gene matches: 7. Germline V gene sequence: CDR1 SGHNT, CDR2 YENEEA. This CDR3 comprises 15 residues. CDR3 nucleotides: TGTGCCAGCAGCCCCGGGGGGGCTGGGACAGATACGCAGTATTTT. As protein: CASSPGGAGTDTQYF.

V gene TRBV5-6 combines with J gene TRBJ2-7; D gene unclear. Germline loops: CDR1 SGHDT, CDR2 YYEEEE. CDR3 length equals 12 residues. V was shortened by 2 bases and J by 4 bases, with 7 bases between the two germline ends. This CDR3 reads CASSFLSYEQYF. The CDR3 DNA reads as TGTGCCAGCAGCTTTCTGAGTTACGAGCAGTACTTC.

A word on this clone: The same CDR3 is also encoded by other DNA sequences in this sample. The rearrangement uses TRBV27 and TRBJ2-7; TRBD2 agrees at 9 bases. The junction had 4 bases not matched to a gene; V was cut back by 4 bases and J by 0 bases. The CDR3 is 15 residues long. The germline CDR1 and CDR2 sequences are MNHEY and SMNVEV (reference sequence). The CDR3 DNA reads TGTGCCAGCAGTTCATTGACTAGCGGCTCCTACGAGCAGTACTTC. Amino acid sequence: CASSSLTSGSYEQYF.

The chain is built from TRBV11-2 and TRBJ2-7; D possibly corresponds to TRBD1 (6 bases). V was cut by 2 bases and J by 2 bases, with 16 bases left in between. The CDR3 has 16 residues. Germline CDR1 and CDR2: SGHAT and FQNNGV. CDR3 DNA sequence: TGTGCCAGCAGCTTAAGGTCGAGAGCAGGGGCCTACGAGCAGTACTTC. Its protein is CASSLRSRAGAYEQYF.

The rearrangement uses TRBV5-1 and TRBJ1-1; maybe TRBD1 (5 bases). The CDR3 is 12 amino acids. V shed 4 bases and J shed 4 bases, with 8 bases lying between them. The germline V gene has CDR1 SGHRS and CDR2 YFSETQ. The DNA for the CDR3 is TGCGCCAGCAGCCCAGGGTTCACTGAAGCTTTCTTT. This gives the protein CASSPGFTEAFF. The entire variable domain, with the rest obtained from reference TRBV5-1 and TRBJ1-1, is as follows: KAGVTQTPRYLIKTRGQQVTLSCSPISGHRSVSWYQQTPGQGLQFLFEYFSETQRNKGNFPGRFSGRQFSNSRSEMNVSTLELGDSALYLCASSPGFTEAFFGQGTRLTVV.

J is TRBJ1-2 and V is TRBV6-5, with D maybe TRBD1 (6 bases). Trimming removed 4 bases at V and 4 bases at J, with 13 bases between. Germline CDR1 reads MNHEY; CDR2 reads SVGAGI. The CDR3 extends over 14 amino acids. For the CDR3, the DNA is TGTGCCAGCAGTTCCTTGGGGGCTACCTATGGCTACACCTTC. This translates into CASSSLGATYGYTF.

The chain employs TRBV9 and TRBJ2-7; 8 positions match TRBD2. The CDR3 has 15 amino acids. The J segment lost 3 bases and the V segment lost 2 bases, leaving 7 bases of the junction unmatched. Looked up from germline, CDR1 is SGDLS and CDR2 is YYNGEE. The CDR3 sequence is CASSVQAGVNYEQYF. CDR3 DNA sequence: TGTGCCAGCAGCGTTCAAGCGGGAGTTAACTACGAGCAGTACTTC.

The chain recombines TRBV7-9 with TRBJ2-2, with 9 bases aligning to TRBD2. The germline V gene encodes CDR1 SEHNR and CDR2 FQNEAQ (reference sequence). This CDR3 region has 16 residues. V gave up 7 bases and J gave up 0 bases; unmatched junction bases: 6. As DNA, the CDR3 is TGTGCCAGCAACAAGAGGACTAGCGCGAACACCGGGGAGCTGTTTTTT. Translating it yields CASNKRTSANTGELFF.

This chain uses TRBV10-1 with TRBJ1-4; a possible D gene is TRBD1 (5 bases). The CDR3 length is 14 residues. The germline V gene has CDR1 WNHNN and CDR2 SYGVQD (reference sequence). V lost 3 bases and J lost 7, with 12 bases in between. CDR3 sequence: CASSDGAFGEKLFF. The DNA for the CDR3 is TGCGCCAGCAGTGATGGGGCGTTTGGTGAAAAACTGTTTTTT.

The chain links TRBV16 to TRBJ2-7; 8 positions agree with TRBD1. The germline V gene encodes CDR1 KGHSY and CDR2 FQNENV. The CDR3 totals 13 residues. Trimming took 5 bases from V and 5 from J; bases not matched to a gene: 5. The CDR3 bases are TGTGCCAGCAGCGTCGAACAGGGGGACGAGCAGTACTTC. Translated, it gives CASSVEQGDEQYF.

The V gene is TRBV7-9, the J gene TRBJ1-2, with D maybe TRBD1 (6 bases). CDR1 SEHNR and CDR2 FQNEAQ come from the germline V gene (reference sequence). The CDR3 spans 13 residues. V was shortened by 5 bases and J by 2 bases, with 9 bases between the two germline ends. For the CDR3, the DNA is TGTGCCAGCAGCCCGCAGGGGAACTATGGCTACACCTTC. Its translation is CASSPQGNYGYTF.

This clone was seen once. The genes are TRBV9 and TRBJ1-2; D perhaps matches TRBD1 (5 bases). V was clipped by 3 bases and J by 5 bases, with 8 bases between them. Germline values: CDR1 SGDLS, CDR2 YYNGEE. CDR3 length: 12 residues. Here the CDR3 DNA reads TGTGCCAGCAGCGGGGGCAGGTATGGCTACACCTTC. Protein: CASSGGRYGYTF.

The chain is built from TRBV7-2 and TRBJ1-4; 10 bases agree with TRBD1. The CDR3 runs to 16 residues. Germline lookup yields CDR1 SGHTA and CDR2 FQGNSA. V dropped 5 bases and J dropped 7; count of bases not matched to a gene: 10. The CDR3 nucleotides are TGTGCCAGCAGCGTTCCCCGGGACAGGGGCGGTGAAAAACTGTTTTTT. Residues: CASSVPRDRGGEKLFF.

The chain links TRBV11-2 to TRBJ2-7; tentatively, D is TRBD1 (6 bases). The CDR3 runs to 14 residues. Germline CDR1 is SGHAT and CDR2 is FQNNGV. V was shortened by 7 bases and J by 6 bases, with 19 bases between the two germline ends. The CDR3 nucleotides read TGTGCCAGCACCCCCCTCATGGACAGCCCCGAGCAGTACTTC. This gives the protein CASTPLMDSPEQYF.

The V call is TRBV18, the J call TRBJ2-5; 10 nucleotides align to TRBD1. Per the germline V gene, CDR1 is KGHSH and CDR2 is LQKENI. J lost 2 bases, V lost 5 bases, and 5 bases had no gene match. The CDR3 runs 15 residues. DNA for the CDR3: TGTGCCAGCTCATCGGACAGGGGGGGTCAAGAGACCCAGTACTTC. It yields the protein CASSSDRGGQETQYF.

This chain links TRBV13 with TRBJ2-1; TRBD1 is a possible D gene (6 bases). CDR3 length: 15 amino acids. In germline, CDR1 is PRHDT, CDR2 FYEKMQ (reference sequence). Trimming stripped 6 bases from V and 8 bases from J, with 20 bases between. CDR3 loop: CASRLTGQLSYEQFF. DNA for the CDR3: TGTGCCAGCAGACTTACTGGACAGTTGAGCTATGAGCAGTTCTTC.

The V gene is TRBV19, the J gene TRBJ2-3, with D maybe TRBD2 (6 bases). Trimming pared 4 bases from V and 0 bases from J, leaving 14 bases between. Germline values: CDR1 LNHDA, CDR2 SQIVND (reference sequence). This CDR3 comprises 16 residues. In DNA form, the CDR3 reads TGTGCCAGTAGTACAAGACTAGTAGGTAGCACAGATACGCAGTATTTT. Amino acids: CASSTRLVGSTDTQYF.

This clone was counted ten times or more. The V call is TRBV6-1, the J call TRBJ1-5; possibly TRBD1 for D (5 bases). The CDR3 loop spans 16 amino acids. Germline V gene data show CDR1 as MNHNS and CDR2 as SASEGT. The V gene lost 4 bases and the J gene lost 0 bases, with 13 bases spanning the gap. The CDR3 DNA follows: TGTGCCAGCAGTGGGATTGGGGCTCGTAGCAATCAGCCCCAGCATTTT. Translating gives CASSGIGARSNQPQHF.

The gene calls are TRBV25-1 and TRBJ2-1, with 8 bases fitting TRBD2. V shed 4 bases and J 0 bases; nucleotides not matched to a gene: 5. The CDR3 has 16 amino acids. Germline V lookup: CDR1 MGHDK, CDR2 SYGVNS. The CDR3 region is CASSGSGRSSYNEQFF. Here the CDR3 DNA reads TGTGCCAGCAGTGGAAGCGGGAGAAGCTCCTACAATGAGCAGTTCTTC. Variable domain in full (rest from reference TRBV25-1 and TRBJ2-1): EADIYQTPRYLVIGTGKKITLECSQTMGHDKMYWYQQDPGMELHLIHYSYGVNSTEKGDLSSESTVSRIRTEHFPLTLESARPSHTSQYLCASSGSGRSSYNEQFFGPGTRLTVL.

V usage is TRBV2 and J usage is TRBJ1-3; no definite D call. Per the germline V gene, CDR1 is SNHLY and CDR2 is FYNNEI. Trimming stripped 0 bases from V and 6 bases from J, with 12 bases between. The CDR3 runs to 15 residues. The CDR3 region is CASSEAGGLVNTIYF. The CDR3 DNA reads as TGTGCCAGCAGTGAAGCAGGAGGTCTTGTAAACACCATATATTTT.

The chain recombines TRBV9 with TRBJ2-3; tentative D call: TRBD2 (5 bases). V was clipped by 3 bases and J by 2 bases, with 7 bases between them. CDR3 length equals 13 residues. The germline gives CDR1 SGDLS, CDR2 YYNGEE. The CDR3 DNA reads TGTGCCAGCAGCGGGACTCCCACAGATACGCAGTATTTT. Its protein is CASSGTPTDTQYF.